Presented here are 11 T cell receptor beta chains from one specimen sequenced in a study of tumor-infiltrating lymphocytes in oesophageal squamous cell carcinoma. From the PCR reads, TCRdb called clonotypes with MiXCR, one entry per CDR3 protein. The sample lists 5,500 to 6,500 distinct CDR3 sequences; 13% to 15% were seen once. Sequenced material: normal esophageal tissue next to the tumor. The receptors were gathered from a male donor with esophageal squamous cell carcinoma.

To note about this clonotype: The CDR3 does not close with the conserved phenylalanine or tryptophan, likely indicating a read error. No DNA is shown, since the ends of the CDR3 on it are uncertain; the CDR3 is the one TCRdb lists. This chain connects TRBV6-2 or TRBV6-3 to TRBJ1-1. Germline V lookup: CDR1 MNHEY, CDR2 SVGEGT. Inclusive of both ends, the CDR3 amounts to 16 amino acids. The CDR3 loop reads CASQPDPSQIRSILAQ.

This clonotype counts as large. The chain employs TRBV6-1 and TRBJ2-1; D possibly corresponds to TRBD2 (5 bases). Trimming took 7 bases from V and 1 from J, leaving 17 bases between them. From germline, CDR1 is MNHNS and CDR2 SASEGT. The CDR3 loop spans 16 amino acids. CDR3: CASTGKVPGSYNEQFF. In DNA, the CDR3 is TGTGCCAGCACTGGTAAGGTCCCGGGGTCCTACAATGAGCAGTTCTTC.

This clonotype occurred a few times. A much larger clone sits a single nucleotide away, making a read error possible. The CDR3 nucleotides read TGTGCCAGAAGCTTGGTAGTTGACCAGGGTCGAGGCAATGAGCAGTACTTC. Its translation: CARSLVVDQGRGNEQYF. The chain has TRBV5-3 and TRBJ2-7, with D perhaps matching TRBD1 (5 bases). TRBV5-3 carries the ORF label, with uncertain function. With 0 bases removed from V and 7 bases from J, the gap between germline ends came to 23 bases. The CDR3 runs 17 residues.

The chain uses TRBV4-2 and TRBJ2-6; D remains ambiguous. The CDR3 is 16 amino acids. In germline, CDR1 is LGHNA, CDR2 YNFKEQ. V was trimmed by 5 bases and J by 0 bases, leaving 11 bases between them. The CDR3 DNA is TGTGCCAGCAGCGTTTCAGGCGTCTCTGGGGCCAACGTCCTGACTTTC. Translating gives CASSVSGVSGANVLTF.

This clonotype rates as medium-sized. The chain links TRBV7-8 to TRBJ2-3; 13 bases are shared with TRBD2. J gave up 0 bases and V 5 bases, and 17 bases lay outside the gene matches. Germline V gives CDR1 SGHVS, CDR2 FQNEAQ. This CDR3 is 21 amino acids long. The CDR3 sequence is CASSPVPPGLAGTTSTDTQYF. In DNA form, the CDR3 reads TGTGCCAGCAGCCCTGTACCGCCGGGACTAGCGGGGACAACTAGCACAGATACGCAGTATTTT.

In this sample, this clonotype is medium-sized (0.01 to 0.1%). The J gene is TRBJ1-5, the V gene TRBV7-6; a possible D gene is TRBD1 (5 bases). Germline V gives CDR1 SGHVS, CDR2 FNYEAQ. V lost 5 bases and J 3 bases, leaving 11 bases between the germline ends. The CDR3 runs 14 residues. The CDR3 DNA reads TGTGCCAGCAGCCCATCCGGGACCAATCAGCCCCAGCATTTT. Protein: CASSPSGTNQPQHF.

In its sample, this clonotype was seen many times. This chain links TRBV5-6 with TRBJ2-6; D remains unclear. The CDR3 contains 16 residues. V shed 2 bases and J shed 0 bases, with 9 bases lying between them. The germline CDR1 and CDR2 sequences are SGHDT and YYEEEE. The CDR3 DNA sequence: TGTGCCAGCAGCTTTGGCTTTAGCTCTGGGGCCAACGTCCTGACTTTC. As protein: CASSFGFSSGANVLTF. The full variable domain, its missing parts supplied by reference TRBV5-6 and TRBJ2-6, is DAGVTQSPTHLIKTRGQQVTLRCSPKSGHDTVSWYQQALGQGPQFIFQYYEEEERQRGNFPDRFSGHQFPNYSSELNVNALLLGDSALYLCASSFGFSSGANVLTFGAGSRLTVL.

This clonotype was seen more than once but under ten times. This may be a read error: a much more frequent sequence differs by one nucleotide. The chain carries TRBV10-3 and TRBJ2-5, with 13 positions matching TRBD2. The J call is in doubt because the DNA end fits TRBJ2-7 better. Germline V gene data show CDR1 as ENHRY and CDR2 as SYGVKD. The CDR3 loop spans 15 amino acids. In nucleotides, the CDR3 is TGTGCCATCAGTGAGTGGACTAGCGGGGGAAACGAGCAGTACTTC. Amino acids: CAISEWTSGGNEQYF.

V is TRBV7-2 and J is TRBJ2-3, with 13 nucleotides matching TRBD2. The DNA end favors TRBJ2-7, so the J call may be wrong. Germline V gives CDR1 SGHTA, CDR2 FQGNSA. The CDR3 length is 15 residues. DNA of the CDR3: TGTGCCAGCAGGTTGGGGACTAGCGGGGCCGACGAGCAGTACTTC. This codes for CASRLGTSGADEQYF.

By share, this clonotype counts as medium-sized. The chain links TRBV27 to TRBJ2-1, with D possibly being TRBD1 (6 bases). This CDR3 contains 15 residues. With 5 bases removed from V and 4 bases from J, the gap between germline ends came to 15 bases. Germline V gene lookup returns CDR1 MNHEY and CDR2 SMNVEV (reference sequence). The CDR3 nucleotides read TGTGCCAGCAGTCCGCCCGGGACACTGTACAATGAGCAGTTCTTC. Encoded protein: CASSPPGTLYNEQFF.

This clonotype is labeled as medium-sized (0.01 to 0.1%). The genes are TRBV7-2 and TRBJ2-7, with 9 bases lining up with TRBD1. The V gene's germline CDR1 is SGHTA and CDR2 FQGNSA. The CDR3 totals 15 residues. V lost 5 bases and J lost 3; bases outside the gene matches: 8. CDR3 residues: CASSTPGQGRYEQYF. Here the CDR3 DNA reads TGTGCCAGCAGCACCCCGGGACAGGGACGCTACGAGCAGTACTTC.